The source of this TCR beta chain is a study of early T cells in non-severe SARS-CoV-2 infection. Study-level background: Unsorted whole-blood RNA was sequenced in bulk, leaving chains unpaired.

The CDR3 runs 14 residues. V gave up 3 bases and J gave up 7 bases, with 10 bases separating them. The germline V gene has CDR1 SGHNT and CDR2 YENEEA. Individual cDNA molecules received unique molecular identifiers during library preparation. TCRdb re-called the 5' RACE reads with MiXCR, one entry per CDR3 protein. The sample carries 60,000 to 75,000 distinct CDR3 sequences, approximately 12% recorded once. The TCR originated in an adult who was a healthcare worker with PCR-confirmed SARS-CoV-2 infection or an uninfected control (not recorded which). The chain employs TRBV11-3 and TRBJ1-6; D may be TRBD1 (5 bases). The sequenced sample consisted of whole blood. CDR3 region: CASSLAPGNSPLHF. CDR3 nucleotide sequence: TGTGCCAGCAGCTTGGCGCCAGGGAATTCACCCCTCCACTTT.